The sample holds a few counts of the clone carrying this T cell receptor (beta chain). Its antigen remains unidentified. This CDR3 contains 14 residues. With V trimmed by 6 bases and J by 8 bases, 10 bases remained unmatched. The data originate from a study of CD8 T cells in ankylosing spondylitis. Study results and caveats: Within peripheral blood, clones linked to disease were CD8+ and relatively rare. Past studies reported some motif variants in reactive arthritis synovial fluid and blood.

TCR beta libraries were made by quantitative 5'-RACE with molecular barcodes. TCRdb passed the 5' RACE reads through MiXCR, listing each CDR3 protein once. The data show roughly 180,000 distinct CDR3 sequences, 9.5% to 15% seen once. The sequence was collected from a male donor with ankylosing spondylitis or in good health (not recorded which). This chain connects TRBV12-3 or TRBV12-4 to TRBJ2-3; 8 positions match TRBD1. Input material: blood, either unsorted or a sorted T cell fraction (not recorded which). The CDR3 region is CASSLSPDRATQYF. The DNA for the CDR3 is TGTGCCAGCAGCTTATCCCCGGACAGGGCTACGCAGTATTTT.